This TCR beta chain was retrieved from a study of vaccination effects on CD4 cells after COVID-19. Broader study findings: Marked clonal contraction was seen in infection- and vaccine-induced clones late after vaccination. Convalescents' post-vaccine spike-reactive clones were mainly new, vaccine-induced.

Antigen-specific CD4+ T cells expanded by the ViraFEST assay with viral peptide pools were then sequenced. Investigators separated out CD4+ T cells once about eleven days of culture had passed. The person's infection with SARS-CoV-2, confirmed by PCR, took place between March and December 2020. Researchers swapped half the medium for IL-2 medium on both days 3 and 7. Libraries were prepared by immunoSEQ multiplex PCR; TCRdb keeps only in-frame clonotypes and omits some of them. Here the sample spans some 40,000 clones, 73% being singletons. Turning to this clone: Its antigen is unknown.

This CDR3 region has 14 residues. Unmatched junction bases numbered 7, after V lost 4 bases and J lost 4 bases. Germline V gives CDR1 SGHRS, CDR2 YFSETQ. This TCR was sampled from a human donor who had a prior SARS-CoV-2 infection. The chain has TRBV5-1 and TRBJ2-7, with TRBD1 matching 8 bases. The sample here was CD4+ T cells from PBMCs cultured with a peptide pool, taken before COVID-19 vaccination. The DNA for the CDR3 is TGCGCCAGCAGCGTCCAGGGACAGGATTACGAGCAGTACTTC. Amino acid sequence: CASSVQGQDYEQYF. Full variable domain (outside the CDR3, taken from reference TRBV5-1 and TRBJ2-7): KAGVTQTPRYLIKTRGQQVTLSCSPISGHRSVSWYQQTPGQGLQFLFEYFSETQRNKGNFPGRFSGRQFSNSRSEMNVSTLELGDSALYLCASSVQGQDYEQYFGPGTRLTVT.